The T cell receptor (beta chain) under discussion was sequenced for a study of blood T cell repertoires in COVID-19. Generated by immunoSEQ multiplex PCR, the TCRdb table keeps only in-frame clones and is missing some. Here the sample spans 70,000 to 95,000 clones, just over 85% being singletons. This clone appeared once. This CDR3 is 14 amino acids long. CDR1 is MDHEN, CDR2 SYDVKM, per germline. V was pared by 6 bases and J by 3 bases, with 15 bases between. The specimen sequenced was peripheral blood. The V and J genes are TRBV28 and TRBJ2-7, with a possible D match to TRBD2 (5 bases). This clonotype was sampled from a woman in her 70s with acute or convalescent COVID-19. CDR3 residues: CASRGEVRSYEQYF. CDR3 bases: TGTGCCAGCAGGGGAGAGGTTCGGAGCTACGAGCAGTACTTC.